The present T cell receptor beta chain was sequenced within a study of blood T cell repertoires in COVID-19 (dated by TCRdb to 2020 to 2021). In the study overall: Samples covering the acute and convalescent phases of COVID-19 were provided by collaborators in the United States, Italy and Spain. The material from the prospective study consisted of cDNA or gDNA derived from T cells, B-cell-depleted T cells, or PBMCs. Subjects who had been exposed to COVID-19, were actively infected with it, or had recovered from it provided the deeply sampled blood TCRbeta repertoires that made up the dataset. The repertoires were released in a freely available public database intended as a resource for research on the immune response to SARS-CoV-2. Samples came from the ongoing ImmuneRACE study (first 160 participants) plus 1,254 subjects from 6 global collaborators. The sample metadata nearly always contained a de-identified subject ID, COVID-19 status, age in years and sex. Where HLA class I and class II types were available, the types were taken from metadata supplied by the sample provider, not from assay-based typing. What the authors observed across the whole study: How much clinical and demographic metadata was included differed by source and by participant, and the metadata was provided uncurated.

Enrolling through a virtual design, the prospective study's participants ranged in age from roughly 18 to 90 years and lived across 24 United States geographic areas. Cohort assignment in the prospective study relied on participant-reported clinical history from a screening survey and a study questionnaire. ImmuneRACE Cohort 3 recovered participants were defined by two consecutive negative NP/OP PCR tests, healthcare professional clearance, or symptom resolution. Mobile phlebotomists in the prospective study collected whole blood, serum and a nasopharyngeal or oropharyngeal swab from every participant. Additional blood draws and questionnaires over a 2-month period could optionally be provided by prospective study participants. Before DNA extraction, blood samples from the prospective study were shipped at room temperature or frozen. The immunoSEQ Assay, a bias-controlled multiplex PCR, was used to amplify TCRbeta CDR3 regions from genomic DNA. The published analysis was carried out like this. Within the assay, amplification of reference gene primers was used to estimate how many nucleated cells each sample contained. To quantify the absolute abundance of each unique TCRbeta CDR3 rearrangement, sequence reads were collapsed and filtered. Productive Simpson clonality was computed per sample as the square root of Simpson's diversity index over productive rearrangements. This immuneACCESS table, as held by TCRdb, lists in-frame sequences with V and J called but not all clones. Of the missing ones, under half trace to an unresolved V gene in checked studies; the others have no known cause. V, J and clone size derive from that table, while D and trimming were established from the DNA sequence. The sample includes under 200,000 clones, with around four fifths observed a single time. Roughly 4.5% of the sample is held by the ten biggest clonotypes.

Details on this clone: It lacks a known antigen. Base qualities are not recorded, but no much larger clone differs from it by a single base.

Material: PBMCs or T cells enriched from blood (not recorded which). This TCR was sampled from a woman in her fifties or sixties who had recovered from COVID-19.

This receptor carries the CDR3 CASSQEVNTEAFF. In nucleotides, the sequence is TGTGCCAGCAGCCAGGAGGTGAACACTGAAGCTTTCTTT. The rearrangement joined TRBV7-9 to TRBJ1-1; no confident D gene assignment can be made. Counted from cysteine to phenylalanine, this CDR3 has 13 amino acids. Only the CDR3 DNA is retained, 39 bases long and in frame from the first base. V gives up 5 bases and J gives up 0 bases, and the segment between their germline ends measures 7 bases. As encoded in the germline V gene (reference sequence), CDR1 is SEHNR while CDR2 is FQNEAQ.